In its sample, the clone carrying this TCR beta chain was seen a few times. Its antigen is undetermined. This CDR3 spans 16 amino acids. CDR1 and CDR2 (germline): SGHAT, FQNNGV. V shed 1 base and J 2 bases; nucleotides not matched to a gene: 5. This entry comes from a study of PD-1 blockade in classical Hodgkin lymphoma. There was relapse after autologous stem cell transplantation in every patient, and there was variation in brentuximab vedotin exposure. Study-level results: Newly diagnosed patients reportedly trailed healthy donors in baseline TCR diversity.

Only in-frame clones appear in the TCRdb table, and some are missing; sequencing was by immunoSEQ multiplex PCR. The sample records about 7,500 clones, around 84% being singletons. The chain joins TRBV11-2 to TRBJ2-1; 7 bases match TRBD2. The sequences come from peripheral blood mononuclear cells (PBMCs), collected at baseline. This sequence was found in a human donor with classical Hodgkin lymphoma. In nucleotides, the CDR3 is TGTGCCAGCAGCTTAGGACTAGCAATCCCCTACAATGAGCAGTTCTTC. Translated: CASSLGLAIPYNEQFF.